The T cell receptor (beta chain) under discussion was sequenced for a study of blood T cell repertoires in COVID-19. This clone was observed a handful of times. After removal of 0 bases from V and 0 bases from J, the junction contained 5 bases not matched to a gene. The CDR3 sequence is 18 residues long. In germline, CDR1 is MGHRA, CDR2 YSYEKL. Sequencing used immunoSEQ multiplex PCR; TCRdb keeps in-frame clones, though not all of them. This table has approximately 110,000 clones, around 80% appearing once. The clonotype was recovered from a man aged 65 to 79 with active or convalescent COVID-19. Sequencing was carried out using peripheral blood. The chain joins TRBV4-1 to TRBJ1-3, with 10 bases fitting TRBD1. The CDR3 loop is CASSQDPGQGDSGNTIYF. CDR3 DNA: TGCGCCAGCAGCCAAGATCCTGGACAGGGGGACTCTGGAAACACCATATATTTT.